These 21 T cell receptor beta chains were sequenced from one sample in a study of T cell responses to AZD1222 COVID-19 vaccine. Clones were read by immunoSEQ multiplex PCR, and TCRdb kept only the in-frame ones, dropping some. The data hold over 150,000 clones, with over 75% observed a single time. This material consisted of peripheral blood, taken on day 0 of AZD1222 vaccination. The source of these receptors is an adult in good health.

CDR3 DNA: TGTGCCAGCAGCTTTAGCGGGGACTCCTACGAGCAGTACTTC. Encoded protein: CASSFSGDSYEQYF. The V gene is TRBV7-2, the J gene TRBJ2-7; the match to TRBD2 covers 8 bases. This CDR3 is built from 14 residues. The germline V gene encodes CDR1 SGHTA and CDR2 FQGNSA. With 3 bases clipped from V and 0 bases from J, the junction kept 1 base outside the gene matches.

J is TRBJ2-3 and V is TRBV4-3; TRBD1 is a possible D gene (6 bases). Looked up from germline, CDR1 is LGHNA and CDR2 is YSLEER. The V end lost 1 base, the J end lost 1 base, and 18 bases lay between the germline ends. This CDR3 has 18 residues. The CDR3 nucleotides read TGCGCCAGCAGCCAAGGTGAGACAGGCAACACTCGCACAGATACGCAGTATTTT. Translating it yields CASSQGETGNTRTDTQYF.

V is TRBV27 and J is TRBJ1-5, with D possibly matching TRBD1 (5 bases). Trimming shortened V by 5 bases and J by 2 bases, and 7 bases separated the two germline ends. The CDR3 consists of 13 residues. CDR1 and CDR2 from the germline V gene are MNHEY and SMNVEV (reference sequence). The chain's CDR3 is CASSQGGNQPQHF. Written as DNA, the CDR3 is TGTGCCAGCAGTCAGGGTGGCAATCAGCCCCAGCATTTT.

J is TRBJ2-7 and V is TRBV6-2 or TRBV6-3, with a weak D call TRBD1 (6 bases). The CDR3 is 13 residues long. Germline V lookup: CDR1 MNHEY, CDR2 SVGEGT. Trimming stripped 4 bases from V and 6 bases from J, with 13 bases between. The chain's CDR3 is CASSLSGASEQYF. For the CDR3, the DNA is TGTGCCAGCAGTTTGTCAGGGGCGAGCGAGCAGTACTTC.

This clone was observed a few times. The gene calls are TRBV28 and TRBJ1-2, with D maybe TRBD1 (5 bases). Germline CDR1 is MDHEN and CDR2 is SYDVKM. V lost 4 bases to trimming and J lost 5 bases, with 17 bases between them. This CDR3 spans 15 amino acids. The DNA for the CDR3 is TGTGCCAGCAGTTCGGTGGAGGGGATTCGGTATGGCTACACCTTC. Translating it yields CASSSVEGIRYGYTF.

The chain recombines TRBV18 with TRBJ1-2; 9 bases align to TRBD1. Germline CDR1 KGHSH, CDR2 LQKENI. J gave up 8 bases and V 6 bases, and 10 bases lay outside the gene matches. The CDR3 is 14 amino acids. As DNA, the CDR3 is TGTGCCAGCTCTCCCCTACAGGGGGCAGAGGGCTACACCTTC. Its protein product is CASSPLQGAEGYTF.

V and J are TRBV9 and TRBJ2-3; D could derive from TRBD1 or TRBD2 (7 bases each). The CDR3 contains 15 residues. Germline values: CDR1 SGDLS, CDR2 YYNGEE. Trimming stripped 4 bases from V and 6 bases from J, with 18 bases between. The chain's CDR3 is CASSQRQGGDDTQYF. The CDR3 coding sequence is TGTGCCAGCAGCCAAAGGCAGGGGGGGGACGATACGCAGTATTTT.

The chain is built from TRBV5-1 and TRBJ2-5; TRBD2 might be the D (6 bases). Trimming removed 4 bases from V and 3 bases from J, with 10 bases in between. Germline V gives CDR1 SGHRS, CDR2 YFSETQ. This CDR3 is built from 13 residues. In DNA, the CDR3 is TGCGCCAGCAGCCCGGGACTTGAAGAGACCCAGTACTTC. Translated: CASSPGLEETQYF.

CDR3 sequence: CASSRLAGGSETQYF. The CDR3 DNA sequence: TGTGCCAGCAGTCGACTAGCGGGGGGATCGGAGACCCAGTACTTC. The chain recombines TRBV6-2 or TRBV6-3 with TRBJ2-5; TRBD2 matches 13 bases. J gave up 5 bases and V 5 bases, and 5 bases lay outside the gene matches. Germline lookup yields CDR1 MNHEY and CDR2 SVGEGT. CDR3 size: 15 residues.

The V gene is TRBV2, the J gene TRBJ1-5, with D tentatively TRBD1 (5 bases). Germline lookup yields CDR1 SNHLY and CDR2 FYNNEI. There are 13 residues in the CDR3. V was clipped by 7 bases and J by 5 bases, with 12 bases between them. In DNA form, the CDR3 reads TGTGCCAGCACCGGGGCTTTGTATCAGCCCCAGCATTTT. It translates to CASTGALYQPQHF.

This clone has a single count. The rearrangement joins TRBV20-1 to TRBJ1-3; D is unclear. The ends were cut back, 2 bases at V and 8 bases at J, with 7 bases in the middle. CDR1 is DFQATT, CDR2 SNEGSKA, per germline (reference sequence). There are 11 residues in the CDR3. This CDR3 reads CSARRDYTIYF. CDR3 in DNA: TGCAGTGCTAGAAGGGATTACACCATATATTTT.

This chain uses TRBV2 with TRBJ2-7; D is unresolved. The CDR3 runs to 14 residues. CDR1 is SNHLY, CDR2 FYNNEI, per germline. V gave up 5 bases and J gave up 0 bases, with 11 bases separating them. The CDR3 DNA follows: TGTGCCAGCAGTACAGAACTTTTCTCCTACGAGCAGTACTTC. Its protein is CASSTELFSYEQYF.

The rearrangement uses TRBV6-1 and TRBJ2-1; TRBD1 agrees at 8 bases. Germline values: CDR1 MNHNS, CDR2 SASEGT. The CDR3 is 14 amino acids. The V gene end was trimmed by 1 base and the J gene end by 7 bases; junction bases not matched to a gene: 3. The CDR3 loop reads CASSEGYRGNEQFF. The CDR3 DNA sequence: TGTGCCAGCAGTGAAGGATACAGGGGGAATGAGCAGTTCTTC.

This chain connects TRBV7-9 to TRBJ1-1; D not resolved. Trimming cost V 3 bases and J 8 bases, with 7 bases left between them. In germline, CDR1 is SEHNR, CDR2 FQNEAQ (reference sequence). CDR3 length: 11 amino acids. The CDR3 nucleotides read TGTGCCAGCAGCTTGGGATCCGAAGCTTTCTTT. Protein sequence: CASSLGSEAFF. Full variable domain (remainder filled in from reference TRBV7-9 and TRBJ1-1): DTGVSQNPRHKITKRGQNVTFRCDPISEHNRLYWYRQTLGQGPEFLTYFQNEAQLEKSRLLSDRFSAERPKGSFSTLEIQRTEQGDSAMYLCASSLGSEAFFGQGTRLTVV.

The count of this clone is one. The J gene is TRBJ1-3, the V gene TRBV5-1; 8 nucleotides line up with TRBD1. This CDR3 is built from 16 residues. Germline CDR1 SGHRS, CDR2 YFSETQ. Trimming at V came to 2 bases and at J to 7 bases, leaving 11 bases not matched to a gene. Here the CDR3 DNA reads TGCGCCAGCAGCTTAGAGGCAGGGGGCTTCGATAACACCATATATTTT. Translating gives CASSLEAGGFDNTIYF.

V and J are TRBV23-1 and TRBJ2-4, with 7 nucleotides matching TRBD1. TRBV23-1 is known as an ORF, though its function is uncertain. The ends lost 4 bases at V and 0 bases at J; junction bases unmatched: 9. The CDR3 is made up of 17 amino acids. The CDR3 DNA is TGCGCCAGCAGTCGGTATTGGACAGGCCGAGCCAAAAACATTCAGTACTTC. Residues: CASSRYWTGRAKNIQYF.

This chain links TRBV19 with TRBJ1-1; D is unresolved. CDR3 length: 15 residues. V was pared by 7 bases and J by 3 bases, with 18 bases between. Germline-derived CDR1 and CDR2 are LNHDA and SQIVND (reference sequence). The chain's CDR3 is CASKGRDGKDTEAFF. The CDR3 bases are TGTGCCAGTAAGGGCAGAGACGGAAAGGACACTGAAGCTTTCTTT.

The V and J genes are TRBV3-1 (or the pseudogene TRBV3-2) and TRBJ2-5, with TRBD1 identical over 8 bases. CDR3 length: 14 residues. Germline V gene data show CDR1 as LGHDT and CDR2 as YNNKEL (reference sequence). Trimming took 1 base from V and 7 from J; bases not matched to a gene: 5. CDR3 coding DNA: TGTGCCAGCAGCCAAGGCAGGGGGCTAGTGACCCAGTACTTC. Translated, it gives CASSQGRGLVTQYF.

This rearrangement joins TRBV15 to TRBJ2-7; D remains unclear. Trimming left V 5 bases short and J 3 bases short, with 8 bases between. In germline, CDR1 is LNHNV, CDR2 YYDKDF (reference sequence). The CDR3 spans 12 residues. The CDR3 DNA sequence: TGTGCCACCAGCTCCCAGTACTACGAGCAGTACTTC. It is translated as CATSSQYYEQYF.

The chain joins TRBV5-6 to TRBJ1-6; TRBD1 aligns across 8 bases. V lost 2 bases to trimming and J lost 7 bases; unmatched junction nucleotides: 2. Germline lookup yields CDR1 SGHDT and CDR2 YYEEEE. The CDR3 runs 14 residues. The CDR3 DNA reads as TGTGCCAGCAGCTTCAGGGGGCAGAATTCACCCCTCCACTTT. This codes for CASSFRGQNSPLHF.

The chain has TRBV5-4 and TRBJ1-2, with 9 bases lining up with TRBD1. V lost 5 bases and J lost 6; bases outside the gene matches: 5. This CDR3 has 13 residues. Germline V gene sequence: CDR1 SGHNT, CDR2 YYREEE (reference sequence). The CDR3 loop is CASRDRGSDGYTF. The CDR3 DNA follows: TGTGCCAGCAGGGACAGGGGCTCCGATGGCTACACCTTC.